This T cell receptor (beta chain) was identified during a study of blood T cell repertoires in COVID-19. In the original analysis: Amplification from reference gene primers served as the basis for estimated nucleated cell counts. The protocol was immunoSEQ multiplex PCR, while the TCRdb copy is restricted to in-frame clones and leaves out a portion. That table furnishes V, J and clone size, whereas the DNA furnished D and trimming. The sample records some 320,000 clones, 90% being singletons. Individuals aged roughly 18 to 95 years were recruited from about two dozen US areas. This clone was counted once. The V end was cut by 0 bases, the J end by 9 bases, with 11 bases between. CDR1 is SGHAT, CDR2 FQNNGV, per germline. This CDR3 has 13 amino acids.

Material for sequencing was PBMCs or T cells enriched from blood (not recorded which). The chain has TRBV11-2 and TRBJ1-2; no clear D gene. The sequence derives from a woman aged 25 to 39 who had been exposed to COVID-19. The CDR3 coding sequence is TGTGCCAGCAGCTTAGAGAGGGTCGGAAGCTACACCTTC. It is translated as CASSLERVGSYTF. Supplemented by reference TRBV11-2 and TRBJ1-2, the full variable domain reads EAGVAQSPRYKIIEKRQSVAFWCNPISGHATLYWYQQILGQGPKLLIQFQNNGVVDDSQLPKDRFSAERLKGVDSTLKIQPAKLEDSAVYLCASSLERVGSYTFGSGTRLTVV.